These T cell receptor beta chains were read from a single sample in a study of blood T cell repertoires in COVID-19. The data were produced by immunoSEQ multiplex PCR, yet TCRdb's version contains in-frame clones alone and is incomplete. The table records about 94,000 clones, around 67% of them present only once. Sequences were obtained from peripheral blood. These receptors were collected from a man aged 65 to 79 with COVID-19, enrolled during active disease. Both conserved end residues are part of each CDR3. A D gene is named only where the DNA matches it firmly. Rows may omit the clone size; those that give it use once, few, many or a size class.

.	TRBV27	.	TRBJ2-2	TGTGCCAGCAGTTTCAGCACCGGGGAGCTGTTTTTT	CASSFSTGELFF
.	TRBV7-9	many	TRBJ2-1	TGTGCCAGCCTCCCCCGGCAGGGCGAACCCTACAATGAGCAGTTCTTC	CASLPRQGEPYNEQFF
.	TRBV15	.	TRBJ1-1	TGTGCCACCAGCCCCGGGGGGGGTAGCACTGAAGCTTTCTTT	CATSPGGGSTEAFF
.	TRBV28	.	TRBJ1-5	TGTGCCAGCAGTTTGGGGGCAGGCCCTCAGCCCCAGCATTTT	CASSLGAGPQPQHF
.	TRBV18	.	TRBJ1-1	TGTGCCAGCTCAAGGTACGACAGGAACACTGAAGCTTTCTTT	CASSRYDRNTEAFF
.	TRBV21-1	.	TRBJ2-2	TGTGCCAGCAGCAAAATGGGCCACACCACCGGGGAGCTGTTTTTT	CASSKMGHTTGELFF
.	TRBV10-1	.	TRBJ2-3	TGCGCCAGCATAGAGTCGGGCTCAGGGAACACAGATACGCAGTATTTT	CASIESGSGNTDTQYF
TRBD2	TRBV9	few	TRBJ2-2	TGTGCCAGCAGCGTTCTAGCGGGTAACACCGGGGAGCTGTTTTTT	CASSVLAGNTGELFF
.	TRBV18	.	TRBJ2-6	TGTGCCAGCTCACCGTTTTTGGCAGAAAAGACTGGGGCCAACGTCCTGACTTTC	CASSPFLAEKTGANVLTF
TRBD1	TRBV6-5	.	TRBJ2-7	TGTGCCAGAAAAGGTGGGGGACAGGGCTACGAGCAGTACTTC	CARKGGGQGYEQYF
.	TRBV30	few	TRBJ2-7	TGTGCCTGGGAACCCCTCCCGAGCTACGAGCAGTACTTC	CAWEPLPSYEQYF
TRBD1	TRBV28	few	TRBJ1-2	TGTGCCGGCCGTGGGACAGAATATGGCTACACCTTC	CAGRGTEYGYTF
.	TRBV9	.	TRBJ1-5	TGTGCCAGCAGCCGGGATGGCAATCAGCCCCAGCATTTT	CASSRDGNQPQHF
.	TRBV4-2	.	TRBJ2-4	TGTGCCAGCAGCCAGTGGGGACTCGCGAACATTCAGTACTTC	CASSQWGLANIQYF
.	TRBV7-2	.	TRBJ1-1	TGTGCCAGCAGCTCAAATCGGGGTAGCGCTGAAGCTTTCTTT	CASSSNRGSAEAFF
.	TRBV28	once	TRBJ2-7	TGTGCCAGCACCTCACAGGGCCCCTACGAGCAGTACTTC	CASTSQGPYEQYF
TRBD1	TRBV6-4	.	TRBJ2-3	TGTGCCAGCAGTGACTCTGGGGACAGGGACAGGGATACGCAGTATTTT	CASSDSGDRDRDTQYF
.	TRBV5-1	.	TRBJ2-1	TGCGCCAGCAGCTTGGCCGGCACTAGCTACGGCAATGAGCAGTTCTTC	CASSLAGTSYGNEQFF
TRBD1	TRBV3-1/TRBV3-2	.	TRBJ1-2	TGTGCCAGCAGCCAAGATGGGACAGGGGGCCCTCCGCTCACCTTC	CASSQDGTGGPPLTF
.	TRBV7-9	.	TRBJ1-1	TGTGCCAGCAGCTTACTGGACAGACCGAACACTGAAGCTTTCTTT	CASSLLDRPNTEAFF
TRBD1	TRBV3-1/TRBV3-2	few	TRBJ1-3	TGTGCCAGCAGCTACAGGGGGCTGTCTGGAAACACCATATATTTT	CASSYRGLSGNTIYF
TRBD1	TRBV9	.	TRBJ2-2	TGTGCCAGCAGCTTTCGACAGGGCGACACCGGGGAGCTGTTTTTT	CASSFRQGDTGELFF
.	TRBV21-1	once	TRBJ1-5	TGTGCCAGCAGCGCACCGGGACTGTATAGCAATCAGCCCCAGCATTTT	CASSAPGLYSNQPQHF
TRBD1	TRBV3-1/TRBV3-2	.	TRBJ2-7	TGTGCCAGCAGCTTCTTACAGGGGGCGGCCCACGAGCAGTACTTC	CASSFLQGAAHEQYF
.	TRBV7-2	few	TRBJ2-7	TGTGCCAGCAGCTCCCAATACGGGGGCTACGAGCAGTACTTC	CASSSQYGGYEQYF
.	TRBV28	few	TRBJ1-2	TGTGCCAGCAGAATGGGAGGGGAATATGGCTACACCTTC	CASRMGGEYGYTF
TRBD2	TRBV7-2	.	TRBJ2-1	TGTGCCAGCAGCCCAATGGCACTAGCGGGAGCTGATGAGCAGTTCTTC	CASSPMALAGADEQFF
.	TRBV30	.	TRBJ2-6	TGTGCCTGGAGGGGGCCCGGGGCCAACGTCCTGACTTTC	CAWRGPGANVLTF
TRBD1	TRBV11-2	.	TRBJ2-1	TGTGCCAGCAGCCAGGACAGGACCAATGAGCAGTTCTTC	CASSQDRTNEQFF
.	TRBV4-2	many	TRBJ1-2	TGTGCCAGCAGCCAAGAGGGGGGCTATGGCTACACCTTC	CASSQEGGYGYTF
.	TRBV5-1	.	TRBJ2-5	TGCGCCAGCAGCTTGGCCGCCCGGGGTATGACCCAGTACTTC	CASSLAARGMTQYF